One sample yielded the 4 T cell receptor beta chains listed below, sequenced in a study of blood T cells in healthy people across ages. Primers used in a second PCR of about 6 to 11 cycles were a sample-barcoded 5' primer and a J-beta primer mix. TCRdb passed the 5' RACE reads through MiXCR, listing each CDR3 protein once. The sample holds 1.5 million to 1.9 million distinct CDR3 sequences, 40% to 45% seen once. The sequenced material came from blood. These TCRs come from a woman aged 18-29 years in good health.

As for this clonotype: A much larger clone differs from this one at a single base, so this may be a read error. The chain employs TRBV20-1 and TRBJ1-1; D unresolved. Germline values: CDR1 DFQATT, CDR2 SNEGSKA (reference sequence). The V gene lost 3 bases and the J gene lost 4 bases, with 9 bases spanning the gap. This CDR3 is 12 amino acids long. CDR3 in amino acids: CSASVRSTEAFF. CDR3 bases: TGCAGTGCTAGCGTAAGAAGCACTGAAGCTTTCTTT.

The chain combines TRBV28 with TRBJ1-1, with D perhaps matching TRBD1 (6 bases). CDR1 and CDR2 (germline): MDHEN, SYDVKM. CDR3 length: 14 residues. With 10 bases removed from V and 1 base from J, the gap between germline ends came to 16 bases. The CDR3 loop reads CATTLVDRNTEAFF. The CDR3 nucleotides are TGTGCCACCACGTTGGTGGACAGGAACACTGAAGCTTTCTTT.

For the CDR3, the DNA is TGTGCCAGCAGCCCCGAAGGACTTAACTCCTACGAGCAGTACTTC. Translation: CASSPEGLNSYEQYF. The chain couples TRBV7-8 to TRBJ2-7; D possibly corresponds to TRBD2 (5 bases). This CDR3 spans 15 amino acids. V was pared by 5 bases and J by 0 bases, with 14 bases between. In germline, CDR1 is SGHVS, CDR2 FQNEAQ. Complete variable domain (other parts from reference TRBV7-8 and TRBJ2-7): GAGVSQSPRYKVAKRGQDVALRCDPISGHVSLFWYQQALGQGPEFLTYFQNEAQLDKSGLPSDRFFAERPEGSVSTLKIQRTQQEDSAVYLCASSPEGLNSYEQYFGPGTRLTVT.

The J gene is TRBJ2-5, the V gene TRBV20-1; D uncertain. V was trimmed by 7 bases and J by 1 base, leaving 13 bases between them. Germline V gene data show CDR1 as DFQATT and CDR2 as SNEGSKA (reference sequence). The CDR3 totals 13 residues. CDR3: CSGTSRTQETQYF. The DNA of the CDR3 is TGCAGTGGGACGAGCAGAACCCAAGAGACCCAGTACTTC.